This TCR beta chain was identified during a study of response to subunit inactivated influenza vaccine. The study's findings and limits: The authors put forward the suggestion that each seasonal influenza vaccination may bring in only a limited number of new T cells.

Germline V gives CDR1 SGHAT, CDR2 FQNNGV. The CDR3 is 14 residues long. TCRdb reprocessed the RT-PCR reads via MiXCR and lists one record per CDR3 protein. The table lists about 190,000 distinct CDR3 sequences, approximately 15% of them singletons, with roughly 26% in the top ten. This clonotype was detected a few times. Its antigen is still unknown. A junction boundary mismatches the germline segment, possibly from a read error. The chain has TRBV11-2 and TRBJ1-5; D gene uncertain. The material sequenced was CD8+ T cells sorted from PBMCs, taken approximately 5 days after vaccination. This clonotype was obtained from a man aged 50 to 59 who received an inactivated influenza vaccine. CDR3 residues: CASSLGGRKQPQHF. CDR3 coding DNA: TGTGCCAGCAGCTTAGGAGGGCGCAAACAGCCCCAGCATTTT.